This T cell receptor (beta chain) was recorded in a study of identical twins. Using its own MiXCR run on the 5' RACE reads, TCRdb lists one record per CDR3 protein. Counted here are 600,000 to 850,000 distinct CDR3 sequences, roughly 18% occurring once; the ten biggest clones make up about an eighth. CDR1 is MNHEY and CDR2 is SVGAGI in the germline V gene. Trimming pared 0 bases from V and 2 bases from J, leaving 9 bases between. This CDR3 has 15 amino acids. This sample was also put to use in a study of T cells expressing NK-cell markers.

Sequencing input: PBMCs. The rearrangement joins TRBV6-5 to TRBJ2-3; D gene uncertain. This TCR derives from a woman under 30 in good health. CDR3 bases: TGTGCCAGCAGTTACTCGATGGGGTTCACAGATACGCAGTATTTT. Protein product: CASSYSMGFTDTQYF.